Here is one TCR beta chain with its context. This CDR3 comprises 15 residues. V dropped 5 bases and J dropped 5 bases, with 16 bases sitting between them. Germline CDR1 SGHNT, CDR2 YENEEA. This specimen comes from a study of blood T cells in healthy people across ages. Then a second PCR, running about 6 to 11 cycles, was carried out with a sample-barcoded 5' primer and a J-beta primer mix. TCRdb ran MiXCR on the 5' RACE reads and lists one entry per CDR3 protein. The table has 790,000 or so distinct CDR3 sequences, more than 35% seen once. The chain carries TRBV11-3 and TRBJ2-1; D could derive from TRBD1 or TRBD2 (5 bases each). Sequenced sample: blood. This receptor was taken from an elderly man in good health. The CDR3 region is CASSPRAEGHNEQFF. The DNA for the CDR3 is TGTGCCAGCAGCCCACGGGCCGAGGGGCACAATGAGCAGTTCTTC.